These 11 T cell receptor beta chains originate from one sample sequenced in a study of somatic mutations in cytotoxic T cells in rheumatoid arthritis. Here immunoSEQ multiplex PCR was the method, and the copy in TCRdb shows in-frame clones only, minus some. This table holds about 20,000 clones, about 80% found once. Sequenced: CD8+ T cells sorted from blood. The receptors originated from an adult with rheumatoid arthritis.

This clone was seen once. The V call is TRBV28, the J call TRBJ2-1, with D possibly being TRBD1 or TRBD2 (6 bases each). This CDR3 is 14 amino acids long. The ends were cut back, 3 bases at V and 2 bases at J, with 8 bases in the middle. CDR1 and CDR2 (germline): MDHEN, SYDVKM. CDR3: CASSLGGTYNEQFF. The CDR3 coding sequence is TGTGCCAGCAGTTTGGGGGGCACCTACAATGAGCAGTTCTTC.

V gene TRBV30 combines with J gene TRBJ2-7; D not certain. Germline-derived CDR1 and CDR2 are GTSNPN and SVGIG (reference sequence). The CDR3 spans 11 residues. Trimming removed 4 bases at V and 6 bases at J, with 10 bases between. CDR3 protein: CAWNRETEQYF. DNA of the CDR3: TGTGCCTGGAATCGAGAGACCGAGCAGTACTTC.

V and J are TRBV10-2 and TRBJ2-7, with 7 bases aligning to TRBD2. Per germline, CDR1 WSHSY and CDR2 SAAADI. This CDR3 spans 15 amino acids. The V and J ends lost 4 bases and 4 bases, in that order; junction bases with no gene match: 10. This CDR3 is CASSGGGDSIYEQYF. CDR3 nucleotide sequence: TGCGCCAGCAGTGGGGGAGGGGACTCTATTTACGAGCAGTACTTC.

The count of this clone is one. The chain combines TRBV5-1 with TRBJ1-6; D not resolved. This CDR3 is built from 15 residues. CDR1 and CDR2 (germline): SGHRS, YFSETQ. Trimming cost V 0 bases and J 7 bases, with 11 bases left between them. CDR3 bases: TGCGCCAGCAGCTTGGAGGGCAGAGAAAATTCACCCCTCCACTTT. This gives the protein CASSLEGRENSPLHF.

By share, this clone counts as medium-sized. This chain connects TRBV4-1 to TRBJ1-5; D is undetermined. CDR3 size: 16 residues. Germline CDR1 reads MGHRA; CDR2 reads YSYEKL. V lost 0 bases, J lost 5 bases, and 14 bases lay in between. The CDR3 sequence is CASSQDPGGIDQPQHF. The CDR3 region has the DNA TGCGCCAGCAGCCAAGATCCGGGCGGGATTGATCAGCCCCAGCATTTT.

CDR3 in amino acids: CASSRDWGGELFF. The CDR3 DNA reads as TGTGCCAGCAGCCGGGACTGGGGGGGGGAGCTGTTTTTT. The chain recombines TRBV6-1 with TRBJ2-2; tentative D call: TRBD2 (6 bases). V was pared by 6 bases and J by 8 bases, with 13 bases between. Germline lookup yields CDR1 MNHNS and CDR2 SASEGT. This CDR3 is built from 13 residues.

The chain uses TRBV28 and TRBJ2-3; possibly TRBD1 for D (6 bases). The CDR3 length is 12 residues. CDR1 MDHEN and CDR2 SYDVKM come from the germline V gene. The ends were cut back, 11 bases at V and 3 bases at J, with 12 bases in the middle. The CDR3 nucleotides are TGTGCCCACCGGACAGCTACAGATACGCAGTATTTT. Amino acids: CAHRTATDTQYF.

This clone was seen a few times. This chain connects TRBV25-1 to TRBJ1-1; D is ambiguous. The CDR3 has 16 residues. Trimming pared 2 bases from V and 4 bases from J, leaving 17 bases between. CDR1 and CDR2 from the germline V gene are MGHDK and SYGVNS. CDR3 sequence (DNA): TGTGCCAGCAGTGAAACTCGACCGGGTACGGCCACTGAAGCTTTCTTT. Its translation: CASSETRPGTATEAFF.

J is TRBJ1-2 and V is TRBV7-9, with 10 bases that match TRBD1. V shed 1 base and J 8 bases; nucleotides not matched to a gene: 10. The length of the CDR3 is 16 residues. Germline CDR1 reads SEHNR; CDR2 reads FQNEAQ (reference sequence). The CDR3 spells CASSLGGTGANFGYTF. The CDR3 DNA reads TGTGCCAGCAGCTTAGGGGGGACAGGGGCGAATTTCGGCTACACCTTC.

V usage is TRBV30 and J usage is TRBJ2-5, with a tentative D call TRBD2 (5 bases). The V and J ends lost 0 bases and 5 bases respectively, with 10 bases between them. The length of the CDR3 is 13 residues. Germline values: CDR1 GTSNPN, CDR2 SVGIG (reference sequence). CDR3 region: CAWSVPGLETQYF. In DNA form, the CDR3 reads TGTGCCTGGAGTGTACCGGGATTGGAGACCCAGTACTTC.

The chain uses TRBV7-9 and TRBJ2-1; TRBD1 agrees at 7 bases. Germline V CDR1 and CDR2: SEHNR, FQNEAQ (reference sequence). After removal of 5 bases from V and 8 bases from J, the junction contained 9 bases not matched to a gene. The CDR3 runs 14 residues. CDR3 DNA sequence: TGTGCCAGCAGCCCTAGGGACAGTCCCGATGAGCAGTTCTTC. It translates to CASSPRDSPDEQFF.